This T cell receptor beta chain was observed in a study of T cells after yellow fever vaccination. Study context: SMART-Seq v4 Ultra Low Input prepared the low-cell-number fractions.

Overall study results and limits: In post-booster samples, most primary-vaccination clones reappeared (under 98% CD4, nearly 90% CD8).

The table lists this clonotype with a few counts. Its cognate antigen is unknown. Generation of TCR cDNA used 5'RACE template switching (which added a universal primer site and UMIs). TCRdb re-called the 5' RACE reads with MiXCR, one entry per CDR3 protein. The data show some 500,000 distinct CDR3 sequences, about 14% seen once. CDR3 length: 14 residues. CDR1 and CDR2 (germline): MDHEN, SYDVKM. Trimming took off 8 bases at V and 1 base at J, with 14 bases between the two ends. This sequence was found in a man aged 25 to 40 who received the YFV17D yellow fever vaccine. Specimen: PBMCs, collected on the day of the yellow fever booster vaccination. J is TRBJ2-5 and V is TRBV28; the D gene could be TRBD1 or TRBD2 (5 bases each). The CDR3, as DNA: TGTGCCAGCGGGCAGGGCGGAGGCCAAGAGACCCAGTACTTC. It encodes CASGQGGGQETQYF.